The source of this TCR beta chain is a study of T-cell memory formation after mild COVID-19. At the level of the study: TCR clusters showed largely donor specificity.

V was cut by 1 base and J by 3 bases, with 14 bases left in between. The CDR3 length is 15 residues. Germline V gene lookup returns CDR1 DFQATT and CDR2 SNEGSKA (reference sequence). About this clonotype: What it binds is not known.

Broader study findings: Confirmation was lacking for SARS-CoV-2 specificity of second-wave clones that peaked on day 37.

From the 5' RACE reads, TCRdb called clonotypes with MiXCR, one entry per CDR3 protein. Of under 400,000 distinct CDR3 sequences detected, 21% appear once; the ten largest clones hold about an eighth. The J gene is TRBJ2-3, the V gene TRBV20-1; tentatively, D is TRBD2 (7 bases). Sequenced input: PBMCs or a T cell subset sorted from them (not recorded which). The source of this sequence is an adult woman who had mild COVID-19 (a few samples of this study predate the infection). Cell type and time point are not known. CDR3 amino acids: CSARGGGGATDTQYF. Written as DNA, the CDR3 is TGCAGTGCTAGAGGAGGGGGGGGGGCGACAGATACGCAGTATTTT.